Listed here are 32 T cell receptor beta chains from one sample, sequenced in a study of blood T cell repertoires in COVID-19. The repertoire was sequenced with immunoSEQ multiplex PCR; TCRdb's copy has only in-frame clones and lacks some. The sample holds about 65,000 clones, 80% to 95% seen once. The sample was peripheral blood. The receptor source for this set is a man aged 70 or older with active COVID-19.

The rearrangement links TRBV28 to TRBJ1-1; D is unclear. This CDR3 comprises 12 residues. Germline V CDR1 and CDR2: MDHEN, SYDVKM. Here the CDR3 reads CAAGVTNTEAFF. DNA for the CDR3: TGTGCGGCGGGAGTTACGAACACTGAAGCTTTCTTT.

The chain recombines TRBV28 with TRBJ1-2, with TRBD1 identical over 8 bases. CDR1 and CDR2 (germline): MDHEN, SYDVKM. The V gene end was trimmed by 5 bases and the J gene end by 9 bases; junction bases not matched to a gene: 11. The CDR3 covers 14 residues. The CDR3 sequence: CASSLKAGGGRYTF. CDR3 DNA sequence: TGTGCCAGCAGTCTTAAGGCAGGGGGCGGTCGCTACACCTTC.

The count of this clone is one. This chain connects TRBV5-5 to TRBJ2-3; 7 bases align to TRBD2. Germline CDR1 SGHKS, CDR2 YYEKEE (reference sequence). Trimming removed 2 bases from V and 2 bases from J; junction bases left unmatched: 5. This CDR3 spans 15 amino acids. CDR3 in amino acids: CASSFRDYSTDTQYF. The CDR3 bases are TGTGCCAGCAGCTTCCGGGACTACTCCACAGATACGCAGTATTTT.

The J gene is TRBJ1-5, the V gene TRBV5-1; TRBD1 might be the D (6 bases). This CDR3 region has 14 residues. V was cut by 4 bases and J by 5 bases, with 13 bases left in between. CDR1 SGHRS and CDR2 YFSETQ come from the germline V gene. The CDR3 here is CASSPGTLYQPQHF. The CDR3 coding sequence is TGCGCCAGCAGCCCAGGGACACTCTATCAGCCCCAGCATTTT.

The V call is TRBV5-1, the J call TRBJ2-2; 10 positions agree with TRBD2. V lost 4 bases and J lost 1; bases outside the gene matches: 10. CDR3 size: 18 residues. CDR1 is SGHRS and CDR2 is YFSETQ in the germline V gene. The CDR3 sequence: CASSASGTSAMNTGELFF. In nucleotides, the CDR3 is TGCGCCAGCAGCGCATCCGGGACTAGCGCCATGAACACCGGGGAGCTGTTTTTT.

V and J are TRBV6-2 or TRBV6-3 and TRBJ2-1; no clear D. V gave up 4 bases and J gave up 13 bases, with 17 bases separating them. Germline V gene sequence: CDR1 MNHEY, CDR2 SVGEGT. The CDR3 length is 13 residues. The CDR3 DNA reads as TGTGCCAGCAGTTCGACATTCAAAGCCGCCCAGTTCTTC. It codes for CASSSTFKAAQFF.

The CDR3 DNA follows: TGTGCCAGCAGTTCGGTCTCTAGCTCCGGGGAGCTGTTTTTT. It yields the protein CASSSVSSSGELFF. V usage is TRBV6-5 and J usage is TRBJ2-2, with D possibly being TRBD2 (5 bases). The germline V gene has CDR1 MNHEY and CDR2 SVGAGI. The CDR3 spans 14 residues. Trimming removed 4 bases from V and 6 bases from J, with 12 bases in between.

The chain links TRBV18 to TRBJ2-3; D possibly corresponds to TRBD2 (6 bases). With 6 bases removed from V and 0 bases from J, the gap between germline ends came to 16 bases. This CDR3 is 16 amino acids long. In germline, CDR1 is KGHSH, CDR2 LQKENI. The chain's CDR3 is CASSPPGGASTDTQYF. As DNA, the CDR3 is TGTGCCAGCTCCCCCCCGGGCGGGGCTAGCACAGATACGCAGTATTTT.

V is TRBV28 and J is TRBJ2-7; 7 bases agree with TRBD2. Germline V CDR1 and CDR2: MDHEN, SYDVKM. This CDR3 is 11 amino acids long. The CDR3 protein is CVASGNYEQYV. DNA of the CDR3: TGTGTGGCTAGCGGCAACTACGAGCAGTACGTC.

The chain recombines TRBV6-5 with TRBJ1-2; the D gene is possibly TRBD1 (6 bases). Trimming stripped 9 bases from V and 7 bases from J, with 18 bases between. The CDR3 extends over 13 amino acids. Germline CDR1 is MNHEY and CDR2 is SVGAGI. The CDR3 DNA is TGTGCCAGTTTGTCTGGGGGCATAGTTGGCTACACCTTC. It codes for CASLSGGIVGYTF.

The J gene is TRBJ2-1, the V gene TRBV4-1, with 9 bases identical to TRBD2. This CDR3 has 15 residues. With 4 bases clipped from V and 7 bases from J, the junction kept 8 bases outside the gene matches. Germline values: CDR1 MGHRA, CDR2 YSYEKL. The CDR3 DNA reads as TGCGCCAGCAGCCCCAGGGGCGGGGGGGCAAATGAGCAGTTCTTC. It yields the protein CASSPRGGGANEQFF.

The CDR3 sequence: CASSNGQGLFANTGELFF. The CDR3 region has the DNA TGTGCCAGCAGCAACGGACAGGGGTTGTTCGCGAACACCGGGGAGCTGTTTTTT. The J gene is TRBJ2-2, the V gene TRBV7-9; 9 bases fit TRBD1. Per the germline V gene, CDR1 is SEHNR and CDR2 is FQNEAQ (reference sequence). The CDR3 length is 18 residues. The junction had 10 bases not matched to a gene; V was cut back by 5 bases and J by 0 bases.

The gene calls are TRBV5-4 and TRBJ2-5, with D possibly matching TRBD2 (7 bases). The V gene lost 0 bases and the J gene lost 9 bases, with 15 bases spanning the gap. The CDR3 contains 14 residues. Germline assignment: CDR1 SGHNT and CDR2 YYREEE (reference sequence). CDR3 coding DNA: TGTGCCAGCAGCTTGGCGGGGGGCGGTTGGGCCCAGTACTTC. It specifies CASSLAGGGWAQYF.

The chain recombines TRBV5-1 with TRBJ1-2; 8 bases map to TRBD1. This CDR3 contains 20 residues. The junction had 16 bases not matched to a gene; V was cut back by 0 bases and J by 0 bases. Per germline, CDR1 SGHRS and CDR2 YFSETQ. The CDR3 reads CASSLGLAGGAYGPNYGYTF. The DNA for the CDR3 is TGCGCCAGCAGCTTGGGGTTGGCAGGGGGCGCATACGGCCCTAACTATGGCTACACCTTC.

The V and J genes are TRBV6-5 and TRBJ1-1; 7 bases align to TRBD1. Trimming took 5 bases from V and 1 from J; bases not matched to a gene: 4. CDR1 is MNHEY and CDR2 is SVGAGI in the germline V gene. The CDR3 totals 14 residues. CDR3 coding DNA: TGTGCCAGCAGTCAGAGGACAGGGAACACTGAAGCTTTCTTT. Protein sequence: CASSQRTGNTEAFF.

The chain is built from TRBV20-1 and TRBJ1-1, with D perhaps matching TRBD1 (5 bases). Between the trimmed V and J ends, which lost 3 bases and 4 bases, there was a span of 6 bases. CDR3 length equals 11 residues. Germline V lookup: CDR1 DFQATT, CDR2 SNEGSKA (reference sequence). CDR3 amino acids: CSASDSTEAFF. CDR3 nucleotide sequence: TGCAGTGCTAGCGACAGCACTGAAGCTTTCTTT.

The V and J genes are TRBV6-6 and TRBJ2-1; 8 bases line up with TRBD1. The germline gives CDR1 MNHNY, CDR2 SVGAGI (reference sequence). The CDR3 is 15 amino acids. V lost 5 bases and J lost 7; bases outside the gene matches: 10. The CDR3 loop is CASSPRTGWGNEQFF. CDR3 bases: TGTGCCAGCAGTCCCCGGACAGGGTGGGGAAATGAGCAGTTCTTC.

The chain uses TRBV10-3 and TRBJ1-2; no clear D. V lost 4 bases to trimming and J lost 4 bases, with 16 bases between them. This CDR3 has 15 residues. The germline V gene has CDR1 ENHRY and CDR2 SYGVKD. The CDR3 here is CAISGGTDEVYGYTF. The CDR3 DNA is TGTGCCATCAGTGGTGGTACGGATGAGGTCTATGGCTACACCTTC.

The rearrangement joins TRBV5-1 to TRBJ2-1; a weak D match, TRBD2 (6 bases). V was trimmed by 7 bases and J by 1 base, leaving 15 bases between them. Germline V CDR1 and CDR2: SGHRS, YFSETQ. The CDR3 spans 15 residues. CDR3 region: CASSLPSASYNEQFF. The CDR3 nucleotides read TGCGCCAGCTCGCTTCCTAGCGCATCCTACAATGAGCAGTTCTTC.

This chain links TRBV18 with TRBJ2-5; 8 bases line up with TRBD1. With 2 bases clipped from V and 7 bases from J, the junction kept 9 bases outside the gene matches. Germline V lookup: CDR1 KGHSH, CDR2 LQKENI. The CDR3 is made up of 15 amino acids. CDR3 loop: CASSPSRGPIGTQYF. CDR3 in DNA: TGTGCCAGCTCACCATCCAGGGGGCCGATTGGGACCCAGTACTTC. Full variable domain (outside the CDR3, taken from reference TRBV18 and TRBJ2-5): NAGVMQNPRHLVRRRGQEARLRCSPMKGHSHVYWYRQLPEEGLKFMVYLQKENIIDESGMPKERFSAEFPKEGPSILRIQQVVRGDSAAYFCASSPSRGPIGTQYFGPGTRLLVL.

V gene TRBV9 combines with J gene TRBJ2-1; TRBD1 matches 9 bases. This CDR3 region has 14 residues. The trim removed 7 bases at V and 4 bases at J, leaving 6 bases unmatched. Germline V gene lookup returns CDR1 SGDLS and CDR2 YYNGEE. For the CDR3, the DNA is TGTGCCAGCGCGCGGGGACAGGGTTACAATGAGCAGTTCTTC. The encoded protein is CASARGQGYNEQFF. The full variable domain, with the rest looked up from reference TRBV9 and TRBJ2-1, is DSGVTQTPKHLITATGQRVTLRCSPRSGDLSVYWYQQSLDQGLQFLIQYYNGEERAKGNILERFSAQQFPDLHSELNLSSLELGDSALYFCASARGQGYNEQFFGPGTRLTVL.

This clone was seen just once. The chain is built from TRBV6-1 and TRBJ2-1; D may be TRBD2 (5 bases). The length of the CDR3 is 17 residues. Trimming took 1 base from V and 4 from J, leaving 17 bases between them. The V gene's germline CDR1 is MNHNS and CDR2 SASEGT. The CDR3 region has the DNA TGTGCCAGCAGTGAAGTCCGAGGGTCAACGCGGTACAATGAGCAGTTCTTC. It yields the protein CASSEVRGSTRYNEQFF.

The V and J genes are TRBV6-6 and TRBJ2-1; maybe TRBD2 (6 bases). CDR1 MNHNY and CDR2 SVGAGI come from the germline V gene (reference sequence). V shed 0 bases and J shed 14 bases, with 11 bases lying between them. The CDR3 loop spans 12 amino acids. CDR3 nucleotides: TGTGCCAGCAGTTACTCGGAGGGAATAGAGTTCTTC. Its protein is CASSYSEGIEFF.

This rearrangement joins TRBV7-2 to TRBJ2-3; 9 nucleotides match TRBD2. This CDR3 is 14 amino acids long. CDR1 is SGHTA, CDR2 FQGNSA, per germline. Trimming removed 7 bases from V and 3 bases from J; junction bases left unmatched: 5. CDR3 sequence (DNA): TGTGCCAGCATAGCGGGGGCGGGAACAGATACGCAGTATTTT. As protein: CASIAGAGTDTQYF.

The rearrangement links TRBV25-1 to TRBJ2-5; 9 nucleotides align to TRBD1. From germline, CDR1 is MGHDK and CDR2 SYGVNS. The trim removed 5 bases at V and 5 bases at J, leaving 12 bases unmatched. There are 16 residues in the CDR3. This CDR3 is CASSTHDRGALETQYF. The CDR3 coding sequence is TGTGCCAGCAGTACTCACGACAGGGGGGCTTTGGAGACCCAGTACTTC.

This CDR3 reads CASSQDWTDDNEQFF. Written as DNA, the CDR3 is TGTGCCAGCAGCCAAGATTGGACAGACGACAATGAGCAGTTCTTC. The chain has TRBV4-2 and TRBJ2-1; tentatively, D is TRBD1 (6 bases). Trimming stripped 0 bases from V and 5 bases from J, with 11 bases between. Germline assignment: CDR1 LGHNA and CDR2 YNFKEQ. The CDR3 is 15 residues long.

The chain is built from TRBV28 and TRBJ1-6, with D hard to call. The CDR3 is 15 amino acids. Germline CDR1 is MDHEN and CDR2 is SYDVKM. V was cut by 2 bases and J by 2 bases, with 7 bases left in between. The CDR3 region is CASSLIQTYNSPLHF. The CDR3 region has the DNA TGTGCCAGCAGTTTAATACAGACCTATAATTCACCCCTCCACTTT.

This clone showed up just a few times. This chain uses TRBV2 with TRBJ2-7; 10 bases agree with TRBD1. V lost 2 bases, J lost 5 bases, and 9 bases stayed unmatched. The CDR3 loop spans 16 amino acids. Germline values: CDR1 SNHLY, CDR2 FYNNEI. This CDR3 is CASSERATGGLDEQYV. CDR3 coding DNA: TGTGCCAGCAGTGAAAGGGCGACAGGGGGCCTCGACGAGCAGTACGTC.

This rearrangement joins TRBV5-1 to TRBJ2-7; weak D call: TRBD1 (6 bases). V was pared by 0 bases and J by 4 bases, with 14 bases between. Germline assignment: CDR1 SGHRS and CDR2 YFSETQ. CDR3 length equals 15 residues. The CDR3 reads CASSLVWTDTYEQYF. The CDR3 nucleotides read TGCGCCAGCAGCTTGGTCTGGACAGATACTTACGAGCAGTACTTC.

The rearrangement uses TRBV5-4 and TRBJ2-1, with D possibly matching TRBD2 (5 bases). The CDR3 loop spans 16 amino acids. Trimming removed 4 bases at V and 4 bases at J, with 18 bases between. The germline V gene encodes CDR1 SGHNT and CDR2 YYREEE (reference sequence). For the CDR3, the DNA is TGTGCCAGCAGCCGCCAGCTAGCCCCGACGTACAATGAGCAGTTCTTC. Amino acid sequence: CASSRQLAPTYNEQFF.

The chain couples TRBV7-3 to TRBJ1-1, with TRBD1 matching over 7 bases. Germline V gene lookup returns CDR1 SGHTA and CDR2 FQGTGA. V shed 5 bases, J shed 8 bases, and the junction held 8 bases outside the gene matches. The CDR3 runs 13 residues. The DNA of the CDR3 is TGTGCCAGCAGCACAGAACCGGGACAGGAAGCTTTCTTT. Protein product: CASSTEPGQEAFF.

CDR3 sequence: CASTPQGVPKETQYF. CDR3 coding DNA: TGCGCCAGCACCCCACAGGGGGTCCCCAAAGAGACCCAGTACTTC. V and J are TRBV5-1 and TRBJ2-5; the match to TRBD1 covers 8 bases. The V gene end was trimmed by 6 bases and the J gene end by 3 bases; junction bases not matched to a gene: 10. The CDR3 consists of 15 residues. From germline, CDR1 is SGHRS and CDR2 YFSETQ.